This is a list of T cell receptor beta chains from one sample in a study of glioma-infiltrating T cells after dendritic cell vaccination. TCRdb's copy holds only in-frame clones and misses some; the assay was immunoSEQ multiplex PCR. The sample has about 91,000 clones; 70% to 90% are singletons. The sample was blood, taken after dendritic cell vaccination. The source of these receptors is a human donor with glioblastoma. The conserved cysteine and the conserved F or W are not part of the CDR3 here. A D gene is named only where the DNA matches it firmly.

D,V,CDR3
NA,TRBV6-1,ASSEGGLLYEQY
TRBD2,TRBV9,ASSGGTSGGVQETQY
NA,TRBV6-5,AILSAGAAYEQY
NA,TRBV2,ASGKGRASYEQY
NA,TRBV2,ASSEGRGGPQETQY
TRBD1,TRBV5-1,ASSPEAQGAYSSGANVLT
NA,TRBV27,AYRDRGYT
TRBD1,TRBV6-1,ASSDRGLLGELF
TRBD1,TRBV29-1,SVDPGQGGYGYT
TRBD2,TRBV2,ASSGLAGARELF
NA,TRBV10-3,AISGLISTDTQY
NA,TRBV7-2,ASSPTGRYEQY
NA,TRBV2,ASSETRGGRESYT
TRBD1,TRBV19,ASTPRIGGSNQPQH
NA,TRBV4-1,ASSQEDGTSNEQF
TRBD1,TRBV5-1,ASRRTGDEQF
NA,TRBV7-2,ASSARGGQPQH
NA,TRBV7-9,ASSPTGPSEKLF
TRBD2,TRBV11-2,ASSPRLAEAKNIQY
TRBD1,TRBV6-1,AGSEAGGGYGYT
NA,TRBV5-1,ASSPPDSSGNTIY
TRBD2,TRBV5-1,ASSPAGTSRVYEQY
TRBD2,TRBV6-4,ASSDDAGGYNEQF
NA,TRBV19,ASSGQGLFEQY
NA,TRBV7-8,ASSLQVNTEAF
NA,TRBV19,ASSIQSPPYEQY
TRBD1,TRBV7-9,ASSMGQGDISEAF
TRBD1,TRBV30,AWSTGANSYNEQF
NA,TRBV27,ASSFMQGSGYT
TRBD2,TRBV7-2,ATDASGLAGKNTGELF
NA,TRBV5-1,ASRRVAGELF
NA,TRBV5-6,ASSFRVNEQF
TRBD2,TRBV4-2,ASSPLGGGLSYEQY
TRBD1,TRBV11-3,ASSTGGETEAF
NA,TRBV5-1,ASSSGGSSGNTIY
TRBD1,TRBV7-9,ASSSRGQGTGELF
NA,TRBV27,ASSSLSRVREKLF
TRBD2,TRBV10-3,AISESGGGLNNEQF
TRBD1,TRBV11-2,ASSLPTTGGGYT
TRBD1,TRBV19,ASSIPQGAAFDEKLF
NA,TRBV5-1,ASSLLPGTGTDTQY
NA,TRBV30,AWGDSFEQF